A selection of T cell receptor beta chains follows, all from one sample in a study of blood T cell repertoires in COVID-19. Only in-frame clones appear in the TCRdb table, and some are missing; sequencing was by immunoSEQ multiplex PCR. The table shows a few hundred thousand clones, with 85% occurring only once. Sequenced: peripheral blood. These receptors came from a woman in her late teens or twenties with acute or convalescent COVID-19. Each CDR3 is given with its conserved first and last residue. D genes are given only for firm matches. Size is stated for part of the rows, as once, few or many counts, or as a class when the clone is expanded.

TRBJ2-7 | TRBV5-1 | - | TRBD1 | CASSSPDRGHLEQYF | TGCGCCAGCAGCTCCCCGGACAGGGGGCATCTCGAGCAGTACTTC
TRBJ2-3 | TRBV2 | - | - | CASSEAVLGGDTQYF | TGTGCCAGCAGTGAAGCCGTCCTTGGGGGGGATACGCAGTATTTT
TRBJ2-5 | TRBV11-2 | - | TRBD2 | CASSYSGGAGETQYF | TGTGCCAGCAGCTACAGCGGGGGGGCCGGGGAGACCCAGTACTTC
TRBJ1-1 | TRBV12-3/TRBV12-4 | few | - | CAAKSNTEAFF | TGTGCCGCCAAGAGCAACACTGAAGCTTTCTTT
TRBJ2-5 | TRBV5-4 | - | TRBD1 | CASSLTGQGYAQETQYF | TGTGCCAGCAGCCTGACGGGACAGGGGTACGCACAAGAGACCCAGTACTTC
TRBJ2-5 | TRBV19 | - | TRBD2 | CASSMVGTSGSGQETQYF | TGTGCCAGTAGTATGGTCGGGACTAGCGGGAGTGGACAAGAGACCCAGTACTTC
TRBJ1-5 | TRBV29-1 | - | TRBD1 | CSVGGDSAYSNQPQHF | TGCAGCGTTGGGGGGGACAGTGCGTATAGCAATCAGCCCCAGCATTTT
TRBJ1-6 | TRBV27 | - | - | CASSPLAGNSPLHF | TGTGCCAGCAGTCCTCTTGCGGGGAATTCACCCCTCCACTTT
TRBJ2-7 | TRBV2 | - | TRBD1 | CASSLHRGEPYEQYF | TGTGCCAGCAGTCTCCACAGGGGAGAACCCTACGAGCAGTACTTC
TRBJ1-4 | TRBV6-5 | - | TRBD1 | CASSSGTGNLGKLFF | TGTGCCAGCAGTTCCGGGACAGGGAATTTAGGGAAACTGTTTTTT
TRBJ1-1 | TRBV6-5 | - | - | CASSPGQNEAFF | TGTGCCAGCAGTCCAGGGCAGAATGAAGCTTTCTTT
TRBJ2-3 | TRBV6-5 | once | - | CASSYLGLHTDTQYF | TGTGCCAGCAGTTACTTGGGACTCCACACAGATACGCAGTATTTT
TRBJ1-3 | TRBV6-5 | - | TRBD1 | CASQAHRGAGNTIYF | TGTGCCAGCCAAGCTCACAGGGGGGCTGGAAACACCATATATTTT
TRBJ1-1 | TRBV19 | - | - | CASSTPQKSEAFF | TGTGCCAGTAGTACGCCGCAAAAAAGCGAAGCTTTCTTT
TRBJ2-3 | TRBV19 | - | TRBD2 | CASRDPGGTDTQYF | TGTGCCAGTAGGGACCCGGGGGGGACAGATACGCAGTATTTT
TRBJ2-7 | TRBV27 | once | TRBD1 | CASSRDSYEQYF | TGTGCCAGCAGTCGGGACAGCTACGAGCAGTACTTC
TRBJ2-3 | TRBV2 | - | TRBD2 | CASAPGGVGTDTQYF | TGTGCCAGCGCCCCTGGGGGGGTTGGGACAGATACGCAGTATTTT
TRBJ2-1 | TRBV5-1 | - | TRBD2 | CASSSGGTSGSEQFF | TGCGCCAGCAGCTCCGGGGGGACTTCGGGCAGTGAGCAGTTCTTC
TRBJ2-7 | TRBV13 | - | - | CASSDLTTLTRYEQYF | TGTGCCAGCAGCGACCTTACTACCCTTACTCGCTACGAGCAGTACTTC
TRBJ2-2 | TRBV5-6 | - | - | CASSLVSGELFF | TGTGCCAGCAGCTTGGTTAGCGGGGAGCTGTTTTTT
TRBJ2-1 | TRBV28 | - | TRBD2 | CASNDVLAGRGDEQFF | TGTGCCAGCAACGATGTACTAGCGGGGCGGGGGGATGAGCAGTTCTTC
TRBJ1-1 | TRBV13 | - | TRBD1 | CASSPHLTGMNTEAFF | TGTGCCAGCAGCCCCCACTTGACAGGGATGAACACTGAAGCTTTCTTT
TRBJ1-3 | TRBV30 | - | - | CAWSAGAHAGNTIYF | TGTGCCTGGAGTGCAGGGGCCCACGCGGGAAACACCATATATTTT
TRBJ2-7 | TRBV5-8 | - | - | CASSFFPPFQGGQYF | TGTGCCAGCAGCTTTTTTCCCCCGTTCCAGGGCGGGCAGTACTTC
TRBJ2-2 | TRBV27 | - | TRBD1 | CASRGTGNGAGELFF | TGTGCCAGCAGGGGGACAGGGAATGGCGCCGGGGAGCTGTTTTTT
TRBJ1-2 | TRBV10-3 | - | - | CAINGQNYGYTF | TGTGCCATCAATGGACAGAACTATGGCTACACCTTC
TRBJ2-3 | TRBV6-6 | - | TRBD1 | CASIHRTGKADTQYF | TGTGCCAGCATTCACCGGACAGGGAAGGCAGATACGCAGTATTTT
TRBJ1-4 | TRBV6-5 | - | - | CASRPPRGPEKLFF | TGTGCCAGCAGGCCCCCGCGAGGGCCTGAAAAACTGTTTTTT
TRBJ1-5 | TRBV3-1/TRBV3-2 | many | - | CASSQDAGLDQPQHF | TGTGCCAGCAGCCAAGATGCAGGATTGGATCAGCCCCAGCATTTT
TRBJ1-5 | TRBV15 | - | - | CATSRERHQPQHF | TGTGCCACCAGCAGAGAGCGGCATCAGCCCCAGCATTTT
TRBJ2-1 | TRBV11-2 | - | - | CASSGQGADEQFF | TGTGCCAGCAGCGGTCAGGGCGCCGATGAGCAGTTCTTC
TRBJ1-5 | TRBV30 | - | TRBD1 | CAWSSGTGGQPQHF | TGTGCCTGGAGTTCGGGGACAGGGGGACAGCCCCAGCATTTT
TRBJ1-5 | TRBV28 | - | - | CASSLGDRRKHF | TGTGCCAGCAGTTTGGGAGACAGGAGAAAGCATTTT
TRBJ1-1 | TRBV16 | few | - | CASSHQGSEAFF | TGTGCCAGCAGCCATCAGGGGTCTGAAGCTTTCTTT
TRBJ2-1 | TRBV9 | - | TRBD2 | CASSRLAGGSSEQFF | TGTGCCAGCAGCCGACTAGCGGGAGGGTCTAGTGAGCAGTTCTTC
TRBJ1-6 | TRBV2 | - | - | CASSKTDQAGSPLHF | TGTGCCAGCAGCAAAACCGACCAGGCAGGATCACCCCTCCACTTT
TRBJ1-5 | TRBV6-5 | few | TRBD1 | CASSYLDRANQPQHF | TGTGCCAGCAGTTACTTGGACAGGGCAAATCAGCCCCAGCATTTT
TRBJ2-5 | TRBV6-1 | - | - | CASSEAGGFETQYF | TGTGCCAGCAGTGAAGCGGGGGGTTTTGAGACCCAGTACTTC
TRBJ2-5 | TRBV5-1 | few | - | CASSLDSGRQETQYF | TGCGCCAGCAGCTTGGATTCGGGTCGCCAAGAGACCCAGTACTTC
TRBJ1-1 | TRBV2 | - | - | CASSDPRRNTEAFF | TGTGCCAGCAGTGACCCTCGGAGAAACACTGAAGCTTTCTTT
TRBJ1-1 | TRBV6-5 | - | TRBD1 | CASSRTGDEAFF | TGTGCCAGCAGTCGCACAGGGGATGAAGCTTTCTTT
TRBJ1-1 | TRBV7-9 | - | - | CASSLRENTEAFF | TGTGCCAGCAGCTTGCGGGAAAACACTGAAGCTTTCTTT
TRBJ2-1 | TRBV5-4 | - | TRBD1 | CADGAGGVEQFF | TGTGCCGACGGGGCAGGGGGCGTTGAGCAGTTCTTC
TRBJ1-2 | TRBV19 | - | TRBD1 | CASRRTGPDYGYTF | TGTGCCAGTAGAAGGACAGGGCCCGACTATGGCTACACCTTC
TRBJ2-3 | TRBV2 | - | - | CASSVVESTDTQYF | TGTGCCAGCAGTGTCGTAGAGAGCACAGATACGCAGTATTTT
TRBJ1-4 | TRBV11-2 | - | - | CASSLGRGGEKLFF | TGTGCCAGCAGCTTAGGCAGGGGTGGCGAAAAACTGTTTTTT
TRBJ2-7 | TRBV24-1 | - | TRBD1 | CATSDSRTGEQYF | TGTGCCACCAGTGATTCTCGGACAGGCGAGCAGTACTTC
TRBJ2-2 | TRBV5-5 | - | TRBD2 | CASSFSPSGGASGELFF | TGTGCCAGCAGCTTTAGCCCTAGCGGGGGGGCCTCCGGGGAGCTGTTTTTT
TRBJ2-7 | TRBV15 | - | - | CATSSQSYEQYF | TGTGCCACCAGCAGTCAGTCCTACGAGCAGTACTTC
TRBJ1-6 | TRBV7-8 | - | TRBD1 | CASSLESAGGENSPLHF | TGTGCCAGCAGCTTAGAATCCGCAGGGGGCGAAAATTCACCCCTCCACTTT
TRBJ2-3 | TRBV7-9 | few | TRBD2 | CASSHGLDRTDTQYF | TGTGCCAGCAGTCACGGACTAGACCGCACAGATACGCAGTATTTT
TRBJ2-5 | TRBV6-2/TRBV6-3 | - | TRBD2 | CASSYPPLRGRGLAEETQYF | TGTGCCAGCAGTTACCCCCCCCTACGGGGAAGGGGACTAGCGGAAGAGACCCAGTACTTC
TRBJ2-1 | TRBV6-5 | - | TRBD2 | CASSYSLAGDYEQFF | TGTGCCAGCAGTTACTCGTTGGCGGGAGATTATGAGCAGTTCTTC